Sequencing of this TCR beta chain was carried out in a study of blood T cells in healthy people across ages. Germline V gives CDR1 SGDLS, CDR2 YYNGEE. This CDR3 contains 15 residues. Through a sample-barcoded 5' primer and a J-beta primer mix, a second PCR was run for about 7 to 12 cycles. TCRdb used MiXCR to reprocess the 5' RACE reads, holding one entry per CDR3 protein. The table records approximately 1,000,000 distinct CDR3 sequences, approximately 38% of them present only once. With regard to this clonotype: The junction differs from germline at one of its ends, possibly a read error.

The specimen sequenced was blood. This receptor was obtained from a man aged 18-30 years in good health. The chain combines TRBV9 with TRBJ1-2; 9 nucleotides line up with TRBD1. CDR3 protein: CAGSAKTGGRDGYTF. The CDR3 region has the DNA TGTGCCGGCAGCGCAAAGACAGGGGGAAGGGATGGCTACACCTTC. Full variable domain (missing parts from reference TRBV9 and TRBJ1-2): DSGVTQTPKHLITATGQRVTLRCSPRSGDLSVYWYQQSLDQGLQFLIQYYNGEERAKGNILERFSAQQFPDLHSELNLSSLELGDSALYFCAGSAKTGGRDGYTFGSGTRLTVV.